This TCR beta chain was identified in a study of shared clonotypes between healthy human individuals. About the study: Researchers assigned three CD4 naive, three CD4 memory, two CD8 naive and one CD8 memory plate to each donor.

CD45RO-negative, CCR7-selected cells formed the naive CD8 fraction, which excluded terminally differentiated effector memory CD45RA+ cells. This clone turned up a few times. Its antigen is unidentified. Germline V gene lookup returns CDR1 SGDLS and CDR2 YYNGEE. V lost 4 bases, J lost 3 bases, and 19 bases lay in between. The CDR3 loop spans 16 amino acids. 200 to 250 ng DNA, tens of thousands of T cell genomes, went into each sorted-subset replicate PCR. The data were produced by immunoSEQ multiplex PCR, yet TCRdb's version contains in-frame clones alone and is incomplete. The profile shows some 1,900,000 clones, 85% to 95% of them singletons. Points from the study as a whole: Roughly 5.3% of naive CD4 clonotypes were common to a few donors. Across subsets, estimated richness was generally greater for naive than for memory populations.

The chain uses TRBV9 and TRBJ1-1; D might be TRBD1 (5 bases). Material for sequencing was naive CD8+ T cells sorted from blood. This TCR derives from a man aged 18 to 30 in good health. CDR3: CASSSFRDSGDTEAFF. The CDR3 DNA follows: TGTGCCAGCAGCTCTTTCAGGGACTCCGGGGACACTGAAGCTTTCTTT.